This T cell receptor (beta chain) came from a study of CD8+ T cells in alopecia areata. For the study at large: Scoring of treated patients' severity used the percentage of affected scalp area.

This clone was recorded once. This CDR3 contains 15 residues. Germline lookup yields CDR1 SGHRS and CDR2 YFSETQ. Trimming removed 0 bases at V and 4 bases at J, with 14 bases between. The sequencing template was cDNA reverse transcribed from extracted RNA. Data came from immunoSEQ multiplex PCR; TCRdb stores just in-frame clones and leaves some out. The sample has 120,000 to 150,000 clones; around 83% are singletons. Treatment indicated: oral pan-JAK inhibitor, 5-10 mg twice daily. Sorting of PBMCs yielded the CD4+ and CD8+ T cells. The chain is built from TRBV5-1 and TRBJ2-7; D is perhaps TRBD2 (6 bases). Sequenced material: CD8+ T cells sorted from blood, taken at week 4, from a patient treated with tofacitinib. The clonotype comes from a human donor with alopecia areata. The CDR3 region has the DNA TGCGCCAGCAGCTTGGTAGGCGGGACCTCATACGAGCAGTACTTC. Translation: CASSLVGGTSYEQYF.